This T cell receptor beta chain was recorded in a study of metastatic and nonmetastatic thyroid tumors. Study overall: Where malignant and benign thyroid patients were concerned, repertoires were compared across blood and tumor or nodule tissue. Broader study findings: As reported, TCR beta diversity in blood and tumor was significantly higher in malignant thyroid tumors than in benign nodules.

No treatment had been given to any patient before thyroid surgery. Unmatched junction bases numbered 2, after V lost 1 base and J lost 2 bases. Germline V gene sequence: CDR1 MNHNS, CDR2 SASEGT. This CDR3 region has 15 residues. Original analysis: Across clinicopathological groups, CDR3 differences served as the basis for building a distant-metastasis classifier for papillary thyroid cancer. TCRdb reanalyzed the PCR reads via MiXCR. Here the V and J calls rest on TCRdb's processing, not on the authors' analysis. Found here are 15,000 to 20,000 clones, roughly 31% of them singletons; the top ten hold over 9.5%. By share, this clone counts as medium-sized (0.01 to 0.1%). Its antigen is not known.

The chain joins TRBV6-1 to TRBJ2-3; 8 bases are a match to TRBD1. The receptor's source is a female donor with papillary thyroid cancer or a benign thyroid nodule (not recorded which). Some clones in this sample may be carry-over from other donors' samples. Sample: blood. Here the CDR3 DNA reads TGTGCCAGCAGTGAAGGGGACAGGCACACAGATACGCAGTATTTT. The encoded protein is CASSEGDRHTDTQYF.